This passage covers 5 T cell receptor beta chains from one sample sequenced in a study of cytomegalovirus exposure and HLA in healthy donors. Clones were sequenced by immunoSEQ multiplex PCR, and TCRdb holds only the in-frame ones, with some missing. Among fewer than 150,000 clones, around nine tenths were seen once, and the ten largest hold 7.5% to 9%. The specimen sequenced was PBMCs. The receptors were gathered from a man between 18 and 29 years old in good health and CMV-seropositive.

The chain employs TRBV19 and TRBJ1-5; possible D gene TRBD1, 6 bases. Germline V gene lookup returns CDR1 LNHDA and CDR2 SQIVND (reference sequence). Trimming left V 2 bases short and J 7 bases short, with 9 bases between. The CDR3 is made up of 13 amino acids. The CDR3 DNA reads TGTGCCAGTAGTATAACAGGGTGGCAGCCCCAGCATTTT. It specifies CASSITGWQPQHF.

As regards this clone: One end of the junction fails to match germline, which may point to a read error. J is TRBJ2-5 and V is TRBV7-7; 9 bases match TRBD1. CDR3 length equals 16 residues. Germline loops: CDR1 SSHAT, CDR2 FNYEAQ (reference sequence). CDR3 bases: TGTGCTAGCAGCTTAGGGTTAGGGACAGGGAGGAAGACCCAGTACTTC. This encodes CASSLGLGTGRKTQYF.

On this clone itself: The CDR3 does not end in the conserved phenylalanine or tryptophan, so this is likely a read error. The V gene is TRBV19, the J gene TRBJ2-3, with TRBD2 matching over 7 bases. V trimming: 3 bases; J trimming: 3 bases; junction bases outside the gene matches: 9. In germline, CDR1 is LNHDA, CDR2 SQIVND (reference sequence). The CDR3 has 16 residues. The CDR3 DNA reads as TGTGCCAGTAGTATGGGGTATGGCGGGGGAACAGATACGCAGTATTTG. Translation gives CASSMGYGGGTDTQYL.

The rearrangement uses TRBV7-9 and TRBJ2-5, with D possibly matching TRBD2 (5 bases). This CDR3 has 15 amino acids. Trimming took 4 bases from V and 2 from J, leaving 14 bases between them. The germline gives CDR1 SEHNR, CDR2 FQNEAQ (reference sequence). CDR3 DNA: TGTGCCAGCAGCTCGACCCGGGGTATACAAGAGACCCAGTACTTC. Protein: CASSSTRGIQETQYF.

The DNA of the CDR3 is TGTGCCAGCAGCTTAGAACTTAGGAGCGCCTACGAGCAGTACTTC. Protein sequence: CASSLELRSAYEQYF. The V gene is TRBV11-2, the J gene TRBJ2-7; D is ambiguous. Trimming left V 0 bases short and J 2 bases short, with 11 bases between. Germline CDR1 reads SGHAT; CDR2 reads FQNNGV. The CDR3 runs to 15 residues.